This T cell receptor (beta chain) came from a study of shared clonotypes between healthy human individuals. As for the study in general: The cohort comprised a couple of women and a few men. Their ages spanned 18 to 49 years. Researchers assigned three CD4 naive, three CD4 memory, two CD8 naive and one CD8 memory plate to each donor.

Trimming removed 3 bases from V and 0 bases from J, with 4 bases in between. Germline CDR1 is SGHTA and CDR2 is FQGTGA. The CDR3 loop spans 13 amino acids. Original handling: Owing to the provision of junction-only sequences devoid of quality scores by immunoSEQ, filtering differed. TCRdb's table, derived via immunoSEQ multiplex PCR, lists solely in-frame clones and lacks some. V, J and clone size are those of that table, while D and trimming were read from the DNA. The table has roughly 770,000 clones, 95% to 97% seen once; the top ten hold under 0.3%. CD45RO-negative, CCR7-positively selected cells formed the naive CD8 fraction, excluding terminally differentiated effector memory CD45RA+ cells. A word on this clone: The same CDR3 is also encoded by other DNA sequences in this sample.

Sequenced sample: naive CD8+ T cells sorted from blood. The clonotype originates from a man aged 25 to 45 in good health. V and J are TRBV7-3 and TRBJ2-3; D is unclear. CDR3 sequence reads: CASSLASTDTQYF. CDR3 DNA sequence: TGTGCCAGCAGCTTGGCTAGCACAGATACGCAGTATTTT.